The rows below give T cell receptor beta chains drawn from one sample of a study of siplizumab effects on memory and regulatory T cells. Profiled with immunoSEQ multiplex PCR; TCRdb holds only in-frame clones, not every one. The sample includes tens of thousands of clones, roughly 96% of them seen just once. The sequencing input was naive CD4+ T cells sorted from blood. These receptors originate from a human donor in good health. CDR3s include the opening cysteine and the closing phenylalanine or tryptophan. The order of the fields is D gene, clone size, V gene, J gene, CDR3 protein, CDR3 DNA. A D gene is named only where the DNA matches it firmly. Some rows mark clone size as missing; the rest say once, few, many or name a class of expanded clone.

>NA|NA|TRBV28|TRBJ1-5
CASSLFGQPQHF
TGTGCCAGCAGTTTATTTGGTCAGCCCCAGCATTTT
>NA|NA|TRBV6-1|TRBJ1-6
CASSEGWQDNSPLHF
TGTGCCAGCAGTGAAGGATGGCAGGATAATTCACCCCTCCACTTT
>TRBD1|NA|TRBV2|TRBJ2-7
CARGTGNEQYF
TGTGCCAGAGGGACAGGGAACGAGCAGTACTTC
>NA|once|TRBV2|TRBJ1-4
CASSQAGPFQEKLFF
TGTGCCAGCTCCCAGGCAGGGCCCTTTCAGGAAAAACTGTTTTTT
>TRBD1|NA|TRBV6-4|TRBJ1-5
CASSGGRGNRNQPQHF
TGTGCCAGCAGTGGGGGCAGGGGGAATCGCAATCAGCCCCAGCATTTT
>TRBD1|NA|TRBV5-1|TRBJ1-1
CASSLGDRGRAFF
TGCGCCAGCAGCTTGGGGGACAGGGGTCGCGCTTTCTTT
>TRBD2|NA|TRBV6-1|TRBJ2-1
CASSVGLAGGPKSYNEQFF
TGTGCCAGCAGTGTGGGACTAGCGGGGGGGCCGAAATCCTACAATGAGCAGTTCTTC
>NA|NA|TRBV15|TRBJ2-2
CATSRTTLTGTGELFF
TGTGCCACCAGCAGAACGACATTGACCGGGACCGGGGAGCTGTTTTTT
>NA|NA|TRBV20-1|TRBJ2-5
CSARSQETQYF
TGCAGTGCTAGATCCCAAGAGACCCAGTACTTC
>TRBD2|once|TRBV11-3|TRBJ2-5
CASSLTSGAETQYF
TGTGCCAGCTCCCTGACTAGCGGGGCAGAGACCCAGTACTTC
>TRBD1|NA|TRBV29-1|TRBJ1-2
CSVEGRTGVHGYTF
TGCAGCGTTGAAGGCAGGACAGGTGTCCATGGCTACACCTTC
>TRBD1|NA|TRBV9|TRBJ1-1
CASSVAVTGREAFF
TGTGCCAGCAGCGTAGCTGTGACAGGGCGTGAAGCTTTCTTT
>TRBD1|NA|TRBV2|TRBJ2-1
CASSRQGGVNEQFF
TGTGCCAGCAGTCGACAGGGGGGGGTCAATGAGCAGTTCTTC
>TRBD1|NA|TRBV11-2|TRBJ1-6
CASSLAGQKKGSPLHF
TGTGCCAGCAGCTTAGCGGGACAGAAAAAGGGTTCACCCCTCCACTTT
>NA|NA|TRBV18|TRBJ1-2
CASSPSSTGVGELVYGYTF
TGTGCCAGCTCGCCCTCGAGTACCGGGGTTGGAGAGCTCGTTTATGGCTACACCTTC
>TRBD1|NA|TRBV5-6|TRBJ2-2
CASSPRTGMAGELFF
TGTGCCAGCAGCCCAAGGACAGGGATGGCCGGGGAGCTGTTTTTT
>NA|NA|TRBV5-4|TRBJ1-1
CASSSSGGRGGTEAFF
TGTGCCAGCAGCTCTTCCGGTGGGAGGGGTGGCACTGAAGCTTTCTTT
>NA|NA|TRBV7-3|TRBJ2-1
CASSLGHNEQFF
TGTGCCAGCAGCTTAGGACACAATGAGCAGTTCTTC
>TRBD1|NA|TRBV2|TRBJ1-2
CASNGQGRGYGYTF
TGTGCCAGCAATGGACAGGGGCGGGGGTATGGCTACACCTTC
>TRBD1|NA|TRBV7-3|TRBJ2-7
CASSEVGQGFYEQYF
TGTGCCAGCAGCGAGGTGGGACAGGGATTCTACGAGCAGTACTTC
>NA|once|TRBV21-1|TRBJ1-2
CASSKGQDAYGYTF
TGTGCCAGCAGCAAAGGACAGGACGCTTATGGCTACACCTTC
>NA|NA|TRBV5-1|TRBJ2-3
CASSLYVREAQYF
TGCGCCAGCAGCTTGTATGTCCGAGAGGCGCAGTATTTT
>NA|NA|TRBV7-2|TRBJ2-7
CASSLASTTYEQYF
TGTGCCAGCAGCTTAGCCTCCACGACCTACGAGCAGTACTTC
>TRBD1|NA|TRBV19|TRBJ1-1
CASSRGTGAPVNTEAFF
TGTGCCAGTAGTAGGGGGACAGGGGCGCCGGTGAACACTGAAGCTTTCTTT
>TRBD1|NA|TRBV29-1|TRBJ2-6
CSAVGQESSGANVLTF
TGCAGCGCCGTGGGACAGGAGAGCTCTGGGGCCAACGTCCTGACTTTC
>NA|NA|TRBV11-3|TRBJ2-7
CASSLGDSAGEQYF
TGTGCCAGCAGCTTGGGCGACAGTGCGGGGGAGCAGTACTTC
>NA|once|TRBV28|TRBJ2-5
CASSPLGGYRTQYF
TGTGCCAGCAGCCCTTTAGGGGGGTATAGGACCCAGTACTTC
>TRBD1|NA|TRBV28|TRBJ2-5
CASSARQGAGETQYF
TGTGCCAGCAGTGCTCGGCAGGGGGCAGGAGAGACCCAGTACTTC
>TRBD1|NA|TRBV2|TRBJ1-1
CASSETRQGRSEAFF
TGTGCCAGCAGTGAGACGAGACAGGGGCGTTCTGAAGCTTTCTTT
>TRBD1|NA|TRBV6-5|TRBJ1-3
CASSAGTGGTNTIYF
TGTGCCAGCAGTGCCGGGACAGGGGGTACCAACACCATATATTTT
>TRBD2|once|TRBV4-3|TRBJ2-3
CASSQEAGGTDTQYF
TGCGCCAGCAGCCAAGAGGCGGGGGGCACAGATACGCAGTATTTT
>NA|NA|TRBV7-3|TRBJ2-7
CASSSQIFYEQYF
TGTGCCAGCAGCTCACAGATCTTCTACGAGCAGTACTTC
>TRBD2|NA|TRBV18|TRBJ2-2
CASSPSSGGGTGELFF
TGTGCCAGCTCACCCTCTAGCGGGGGAGGCACCGGGGAGCTGTTTTTT
>NA|NA|TRBV21-1|TRBJ2-5
CASSRTGEETQYF
TGTGCCAGCAGCCGGACAGGGGAAGAGACCCAGTACTTC
>NA|NA|TRBV5-4|TRBJ2-5
CASSLGGGKETQYF
TGTGCCAGCAGCTTGGGGGGCGGGAAGGAGACCCAGTACTTC
>NA|NA|TRBV7-9|TRBJ1-3
CASSSQGPPNTIYF
TGTGCCAGCAGTTCTCAGGGGCCCCCAAACACCATATATTTT
>NA|NA|TRBV10-1|TRBJ2-1
CASSESGGPFNEQFF
TGCGCCAGCAGTGAGTCGGGGGGGCCCTTCAATGAGCAGTTCTTC
>NA|NA|TRBV4-3|TRBJ1-3
CASSQVGGGNTIYF
TGCGCCAGCAGCCAAGTAGGAGGCGGAAACACCATATATTTT
>NA|NA|TRBV5-1|TRBJ2-7
CASSFGDSPYEQYF
TGCGCCAGCAGCTTTGGGGATTCACCCTACGAGCAGTACTTC
>TRBD2|NA|TRBV27|TRBJ2-1
CATRLAGVGNEQFF
TGTGCCACCCGACTAGCGGGGGTAGGGAATGAGCAGTTCTTC
>NA|NA|TRBV19|TRBJ1-2
CASRSPDTSYGYTF
TGTGCCAGTAGGTCCCCCGACACGAGCTATGGCTACACCTTC
>TRBD1|NA|TRBV19|TRBJ2-6
CASSMGWWARPGTGFGANVLTF
TGTGCCAGTAGTATGGGTTGGTGGGCAAGGCCCGGGACAGGGTTCGGGGCCAACGTCCTGACTTTC
>TRBD1|NA|TRBV6-5|TRBJ1-2
CASSPGQGYNYGYTF
TGTGCCAGCAGCCCAGGACAGGGGTATAACTATGGCTACACCTTC
>NA|NA|TRBV7-8|TRBJ2-2
CASSLVTFANTGELFF
TGTGCCAGCAGCTTAGTAACTTTCGCGAACACCGGGGAGCTGTTTTTT